Reported below is one T cell receptor beta chain. Per the authors' pipeline: Quantification of nucleated cells was approximated via reference gene primer amplification. TCRdb keeps only in-frame clones here, not all; method: immunoSEQ multiplex PCR. That table supplies the V and J calls and clone size; D and trimming were determined from the DNA. The table shows over 150,000 clones, with over 80% occurring only once. The sample is drawn from a study of blood T cell repertoires in COVID-19. V lost 0 bases and J 4 bases, leaving 9 bases between the germline ends. The CDR3 is 14 residues long. CDR1 and CDR2 from the germline V gene are MNHNY and SVGAGI (reference sequence).

Source material: peripheral blood. The chain employs TRBV6-6 and TRBJ1-2; D possibly corresponds to TRBD1 (5 bases). The origin of this receptor is a woman in her forties with COVID-19, enrolled during active disease. CDR3 sequence: CASSYSGASYGYTF. CDR3 DNA: TGTGCCAGCAGTTACTCAGGGGCCTCCTATGGCTACACCTTC.